The 21 T cell receptor beta chains reported below all come from one sample, sequenced in a study of post-analysis software for immune sequencing data. Study-level points and caveats: In patients, TRBV5-6, TRBV5-1 and TRBV20-1 belonged to five or six TRBV segments found more frequently than in controls.

Unique-molecular-identifier-tagged TCR beta cDNA libraries were used. TCRdb used MiXCR to reprocess the PCR reads, holding one entry per CDR3 protein. The sample has about 820,000 distinct CDR3 sequences; approximately 53% are singletons. These TCRs' antigens remain unknown. Source material: blood. Receptors were obtained from a girl between 10 and 17 years old with multiple sclerosis.

The chain joins TRBV24-1 to TRBJ2-7; D is unresolved. Germline V gene lookup returns CDR1 KGHDR and CDR2 SFDVKD. Between the trimmed V and J ends, which lost 4 bases and 6 bases, there was a span of 21 bases. The CDR3 has 16 residues. CDR3 in DNA: TGTGCCACCAGTGAACTCTTCCGGACGTCTCCCCTCGAGCAGTACTTC. It encodes CATSELFRTSPLEQYF.

The rearrangement joins TRBV5-1 to TRBJ2-4; D is ambiguous. The J call is uncertain, as TRBJ2-7 better fits the DNA end. CDR1 SGHRS and CDR2 YFSETQ come from the germline V gene. This CDR3 has 18 residues. CDR3 sequence (DNA): TGCGCCAGCAGCTTGGCCGGAAGGATGAGTCCGAGATCCTACGAGCAGTACTTC. Its translation: CASSLAGRMSPRSYEQYF.

The CDR3 nucleotides are TGTGCCAGCAGTTACCCGGACAGGGGGCGCGGTCAGCCCCAGCATTTT. Protein: CASSYPDRGRGQPQHF. This chain links TRBV6-6 with TRBJ1-5; 11 bases match TRBD1. Per the germline V gene, CDR1 is MNHNY and CDR2 is SVGAGI (reference sequence). V trimming: 2 bases; J trimming: 6 bases; junction bases outside the gene matches: 6. The CDR3 totals 16 residues.

The V and J genes are TRBV15 and TRBJ1-2, with 8 nucleotides matching TRBD1. Germline CDR1 LNHNV, CDR2 YYDKDF (reference sequence). The CDR3 runs to 13 residues. V shed 6 bases and J 7 bases; nucleotides not matched to a gene: 7. The DNA of the CDR3 is TGTGCCACCAGTCAGGACAGGGATGCTGGCTACACCTTC. Its translation is CATSQDRDAGYTF.

The chain combines TRBV6-2 or TRBV6-3 with TRBJ1-1, with a tentative D call TRBD1 (5 bases). The V gene lost 2 bases and the J gene lost 11 bases, with 12 bases spanning the gap. Looked up from germline, CDR1 is MNHEY and CDR2 is SVGEGT. This CDR3 is 12 amino acids long. The CDR3 loop reads CASSYNPGRAFF. The CDR3 DNA reads as TGTGCCAGCAGTTACAACCCAGGGAGGGCTTTCTTT.

The table lists this clonotype with a few counts. The chain links TRBV30 to TRBJ2-4, with TRBD2 matching over 12 bases. Germline values: CDR1 GTSNPN, CDR2 SVGIG (reference sequence). The CDR3 spans 16 residues. With 5 bases clipped from V and 0 bases from J, the junction kept 5 bases outside the gene matches. In nucleotides, the CDR3 is TGTGCCTGGGACCTAGCGGGGGGGCTAGCCAAAAACATTCAGTACTTC. Translation: CAWDLAGGLAKNIQYF.

The rearrangement joins TRBV15 to TRBJ2-6; no clear D. Looked up from germline, CDR1 is LNHNV and CDR2 is YYDKDF (reference sequence). The CDR3 spans 21 residues. V gave up 0 bases and J gave up 0 bases, with 21 bases separating them. CDR3 DNA: TGTGCCACCAGCAGAGATCTTTGGGGTCTTGGACCAGACTCTGGGGCCAACGTCCTGACTTTC. Encoded protein: CATSRDLWGLGPDSGANVLTF. Filled out from reference TRBV15 and TRBJ2-6, the complete variable domain reads DAMVIQNPRYQVTQFGKPVTLSCSQTLNHNVMYWYQQKSSQAPKLLFHYYDKDFNNEADTPDNFQSRRPNTSFCFLDIRSPGLGDTAMYLCATSRDLWGLGPDSGANVLTFGAGSRLTVL.

The gene calls are TRBV10-3 and TRBJ2-6; 7 nucleotides align to TRBD2. Germline CDR1 ENHRY, CDR2 SYGVKD. The CDR3 has 17 residues. Trimming took 3 bases from V and 2 from J; bases not matched to a gene: 7. The CDR3 region has the DNA TGTGCCATCAGTGAACGAAGACGGGGGGCTGGGGCCAACGTCCTGACTTTC. Its protein is CAISERRRGAGANVLTF.

This rearrangement joins TRBV20-1 to TRBJ2-5, with a possible D match to TRBD1 (6 bases). Trimming left V 5 bases short and J 1 base short, with 14 bases between. Per the germline V gene, CDR1 is DFQATT and CDR2 is SNEGSKA (reference sequence). There are 14 residues in the CDR3. The CDR3 sequence is CSAHRDTRQETQYF. As DNA, the CDR3 is TGCAGTGCTCACCGGGACACTCGCCAAGAGACCCAGTACTTC.

This clonotype was picked up one time. The rearrangement links TRBV29-1 to TRBJ1-2; D is unclear. Trimming took off 1 base at V and 4 bases at J, with 7 bases between the two ends. CDR1 is SQVTM and CDR2 is ANQGSEA in the germline V gene. CDR3 length: 12 amino acids. CDR3: CSVEVGAYGYTF. CDR3 coding DNA: TGCAGCGTTGAAGTGGGAGCCTATGGCTACACCTTC.

The CDR3 sequence is CASSSGTGGFDEQFF. CDR3 coding DNA: TGTGCCAGCAGCAGTGGGACAGGGGGCTTCGATGAGCAGTTCTTC. This sequence joins TRBV12-3 or TRBV12-4 and TRBJ2-1; 12 nucleotides align to TRBD1. V was pared by 6 bases and J by 8 bases, with 8 bases of the junction left unmatched. The CDR3 totals 15 residues.

V usage is TRBV12-3 or TRBV12-4 and J usage is TRBJ1-2, with unresolved D. V gave up 7 bases and J gave up 8 bases, with 11 bases separating them. The CDR3 is 11 residues long. The chain's CDR3 is CASNLLAGYTF. CDR3 DNA: TGTGCCAGCAACCTACTTGCCGGCTACACCTTC.

The chain recombines TRBV6-6 with TRBJ1-2; no firm D call. The V gene lost 7 bases and the J gene lost 7 bases, with 13 bases spanning the gap. Per the germline V gene, CDR1 is MNHNY and CDR2 is SVGAGI (reference sequence). The CDR3 has 12 amino acids. The CDR3 DNA reads as TGTGCCAGCACGCCGGGATCCGGTGGCTACACCTTC. This codes for CASTPGSGGYTF.

The chain links TRBV7-9 to TRBJ1-6; TRBD1 matches at 7 bases. Germline-derived CDR1 and CDR2 are SEHNR and FQNEAQ (reference sequence). The CDR3 contains 13 residues. Germline trimming cut 6 bases from V and 14 bases from J; bases unmatched to any gene: 10. In DNA, the CDR3 is TGTGCCAGCAGTTTGACAGGGCTCGGGGCCCTCCACTTT. Translation gives CASSLTGLGALHF.

V is TRBV7-9 and J is TRBJ2-5; 7 bases align to TRBD1. The CDR3 runs to 15 residues. V dropped 5 bases and J dropped 2; count of bases not matched to a gene: 8. Germline V gene data show CDR1 as SEHNR and CDR2 as FQNEAQ (reference sequence). CDR3 sequence reads: CASSTLGQTQETQYF. The CDR3 DNA follows: TGTGCCAGCAGCACCTTGGGACAGACACAAGAGACCCAGTACTTC.

This clonotype occurred many times. The chain links TRBV12-3 or TRBV12-4 to TRBJ2-3; 7 bases align to TRBD1. CDR3 length: 12 amino acids. V was pared by 6 bases and J by 9 bases, with 6 bases of the junction left unmatched. This CDR3 is CASSLGGNTQYF. The DNA for the CDR3 is TGTGCCAGCAGCCTAGGGGGCAACACGCAGTATTTT.

As to this clonotype: Sequence at one end of the junction differs from germline and may be a read error. The genes are TRBV5-1 and TRBJ2-3; D is perhaps TRBD2 (5 bases). The germline CDR1 and CDR2 sequences are SGHRS and YFSETQ. The CDR3 has 15 amino acids. The DNA of the CDR3 is TGCGCTAGCAGCTTCAAGCTGTCGTTAGCGGATACGCAGTATTTT. It specifies CASSFKLSLADTQYF.

V is TRBV20-1 and J is TRBJ1-2; maybe TRBD1 (5 bases). The CDR3 has 11 residues. From germline, CDR1 is DFQATT and CDR2 SNEGSKA (reference sequence). Deletions cut 3 bases from V and 5 bases from J, with 7 bases between. The DNA for the CDR3 is TGCAGTGCTAGCAGGGAGTATGGCTACACCTTC. It specifies CSASREYGYTF.

This sequence joins TRBV9 and TRBJ1-2, with D possibly being TRBD1 (6 bases). Germline lookup yields CDR1 SGDLS and CDR2 YYNGEE. This CDR3 region has 14 residues. V shed 4 bases and J shed 8 bases, with 18 bases lying between them. The CDR3 protein is CASSRDTSSNGYTF. DNA for the CDR3: TGTGCCAGCAGCCGGGACACAAGTTCGAACGGCTACACCTTC.

CDR3 DNA sequence: TGTGCCAGCAGCGCAAGACAGATTTGGAATGAGCAGTTCTTC. Its protein product is CASSARQIWNEQFF. This chain links TRBV9 with TRBJ2-1; the D gene is possibly TRBD1 (5 bases). Germline V gene sequence: CDR1 SGDLS, CDR2 YYNGEE. This CDR3 spans 14 amino acids. V lost 3 bases and J 7 bases, leaving 14 bases between the germline ends.

In regard to this clonotype: Its ends do not fully match the called genes, so a read error is possible. The V gene is TRBV12-3 or TRBV12-4, the J gene TRBJ2-7; 11 bases agree with TRBD1. There are 15 residues in the CDR3. The CDR3 coding sequence is TGTGTCAGCAGTTTGGGGACAGGGGGCTCCTACGAGCAGTACTTC. Translated, it gives CVSSLGTGGSYEQYF.